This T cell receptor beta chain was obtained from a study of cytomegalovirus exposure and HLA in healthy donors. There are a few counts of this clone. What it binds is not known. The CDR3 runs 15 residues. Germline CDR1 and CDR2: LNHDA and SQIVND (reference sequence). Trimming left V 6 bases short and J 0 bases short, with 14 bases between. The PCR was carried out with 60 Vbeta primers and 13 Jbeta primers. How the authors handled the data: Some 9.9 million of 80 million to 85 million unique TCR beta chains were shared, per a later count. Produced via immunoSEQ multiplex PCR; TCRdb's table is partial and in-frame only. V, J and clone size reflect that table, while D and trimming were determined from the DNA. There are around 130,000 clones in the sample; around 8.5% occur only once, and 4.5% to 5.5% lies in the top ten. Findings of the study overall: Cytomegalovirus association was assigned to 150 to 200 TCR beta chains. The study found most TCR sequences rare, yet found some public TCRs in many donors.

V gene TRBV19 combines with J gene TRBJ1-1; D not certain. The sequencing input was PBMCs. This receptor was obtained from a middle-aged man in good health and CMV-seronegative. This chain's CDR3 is CASRAGQSMNTEAFF. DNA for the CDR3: TGTGCCAGTAGGGCAGGCCAATCCATGAACACTGAAGCTTTCTTT.